This T cell receptor (beta chain) is from a study of beta chain features in type 1 diabetes. Study-wide results and caveats: All four CD4+ subsets from Type 1 diabetes patients carried moderately but significantly shorter TCRB CDR3s. It was among patients, rather than healthy donors, that naive, central memory and Treg TCRB repertoires appeared more similar. For cells with high TCR expression, cDNA sequencing could yield over-representation.

Sampling consisted of one heparinised blood draw per donor, averaging around 100 mL. Markers CD45RO/CCR7/CD25/CD127/CD95/CD27 served to sort CD4+ naive, central memory, regulatory and stem cell-like memory cells. Expressed TCRB transcripts got sequenced, as all isolated RNA was reverse transcribed. The data were produced by immunoSEQ multiplex PCR, yet TCRdb's version contains in-frame clones alone and is incomplete. The table records about 700,000 clones, roughly 13% of them present only once. This clone turned up a few times. As yet, its antigen is unknown. V was shortened by 5 bases and J by 7 bases, with 13 bases between the two germline ends. Germline V gene data show CDR1 as SGDLS and CDR2 as YYNGEE. The CDR3 spans 12 residues.

The source of this sequence is a young man with type 1 diabetes. This rearrangement joins TRBV9 to TRBJ2-7; a weak D match, TRBD1 (5 bases). The sample was naive CD4+ T cells from blood. Here the CDR3 DNA reads TGTGCCAGCAGAGGGGATTCAAGGGAGCAGTACTTC. Its protein product is CASRGDSREQYF.